The source of this T cell receptor (beta chain) is a study of CD8+ T cells in alopecia areata (dated by TCRdb to the late 2010s). The study in broad terms: Treated patients were enrolled in an open-label pilot trial of oral tofacitinib, 5 to 10 mg twice daily, for moderate-to-severe alopecia areata. Patients stayed on tofacitinib for 6 to 18 months and then had 6 months of follow-up off drug so that delayed response and recurrence could be assessed. For the treated patients, the SALT score, which quantifies what percentage of scalp surface area is affected, served as the measure of disease severity. High-throughput TCRbeta sequencing was used to examine T cell clonal expansion in alopecia areata in both the C3H/HeJ mouse model and human patients. In humans, TCRbeta sequencing was performed on scalp tissue and on sorted CD4+ and CD8+ peripheral blood T cells from healthy controls and from patients with patchy or totalis/universalis alopecia areata. Biopsies were taken from tofacitinib-treated patients at baseline and at 4 and 24 weeks of treatment, and a later scalp biopsy was taken in several of the tofacitinib-treated patients. Scalp clonality was compared across normal scalp (n=4), patchy alopecia areata scalp (n=8), and alopecia totalis/universalis scalp (n=8). RNA was obtained with the PAXgene miRNA kit for fixed scalp, the miRNeasy kit for PBMCs, and the RNeasy kit for mouse skin. TCRbeta CDR3 regions were amplified by immunoSEQ multiplex PCR using 35 Vbeta forward and 13 Jbeta reverse primers. Results and caveats for the whole study, not just this receptor: Compared with mice, TCR sequences shared between patients were less clear, possibly partly because of HLA diversity across the patient population. During tofacitinib treatment, many expanded lesional clones stuck around in both scalp and blood, and this persistence may partly explain why relapse happens after treatment is stopped. Resident alphabeta T cells in normal human skin are also sequenced, complicating scalp TCR repertoire analysis, unlike mouse skin dominated by gammadelta T cells. The treated cohort was small, with a single nonresponder, so links between baseline CD8+ expansion and response need larger studies. Compared with normal scalp, lesional scalp, particularly in alopecia totalis/universalis, had higher clonality and more expanded CD8+ clones, which suggests antigenic drive. Scalp clonality and the number of expanded CD8+ clones among the top 100 scalp clones were significantly decreased by tofacitinib.

The receptor library was made with the immunoSEQ multiplex PCR assay. To provide template for TCR sequencing, every sample had RNA extracted and reverse transcribed into cDNA. SuperScript III was used to make first-strand cDNA, primed with a 2:1 mix of oligo-dT and random hexamers. A synthetic immune receptor repertoire was used to gauge amplification bias, and whatever bias remained was removed computationally. Concerning the study's data processing: Raw reads were preprocessed to remove errors, and CDR3 was defined by IMGT conventions from the conserved cysteine to phenylalanine. To get clonality, Shannon entropy was normalized by log2 of the number of productive unique TCRs and the result was subtracted from 1. CD4 or CD8 identity of scalp clones was inferred by cross-referencing scalp TCRbeta sequences with sorted blood CD4 and CD8 repertoires. The table comes from immuneACCESS by way of TCRdb, which keeps in-frame sequences with V and J called. Part of the clones is missing from these tables; in studies checked, under half for an unresolved V gene and the rest for unknown reasons. For V, J and clone size, that table is used; D and trimming come from the DNA. This sample has 150,000 to 200,000 clones in its table, and around 51% of those were observed once. Around 10% of the sample comes from the top ten.

The table lists this clone with a few counts. Its antigen is currently not known. The record has no base qualities; no much larger clone is one base away. Read against the paper, the sample's treatment or condition label means: oral pan-JAK inhibitor, 5-10 mg twice daily. Lesional scalp punch biopsies and peripheral blood were collected from alopecia areata patients. PBMCs were separated by density centrifugation and stained for CD3, CD4 and CD8, after which CD4+ and CD8+ T cells were sorted on a FACSAria. The germline V gene yields LGHNT for CDR1 and FRNRAP for CDR2. Spanning cysteine to phenylalanine, the CDR3 consists of 11 amino acids. CDR3 DNA only is kept here, 33 bases in frame from base 1. V sheds 7 bases and J sheds 6 bases, leaving 10 bases between their ends.

This clonotype was obtained from a human donor with alopecia areata. The chain employs TRBV12-5 and TRBJ2-7, with no confidently assigned D gene. Sequences were derived from CD8+ T cells sorted from blood, sampled at approximately week 51, from a patient treated with tofacitinib. DNA sequence: TGTGCTAGTGCCCAGGTGGGCGAGCAGTACTTC. This is translated as CASAQVGEQYF. With all but the CDR3 taken from the reference TRBV12-5 and TRBJ2-7 genes, the full variable domain is: DARVTQTPRHKVTEMGQEVTMRCQPILGHNTVFWYRQTMMQGLELLAYFRNRAPLDDSGMPKDRFSAEMPDATLATLKIQPSEPRDSAVYFCASAQVGEQYFGPGTRLTVT.